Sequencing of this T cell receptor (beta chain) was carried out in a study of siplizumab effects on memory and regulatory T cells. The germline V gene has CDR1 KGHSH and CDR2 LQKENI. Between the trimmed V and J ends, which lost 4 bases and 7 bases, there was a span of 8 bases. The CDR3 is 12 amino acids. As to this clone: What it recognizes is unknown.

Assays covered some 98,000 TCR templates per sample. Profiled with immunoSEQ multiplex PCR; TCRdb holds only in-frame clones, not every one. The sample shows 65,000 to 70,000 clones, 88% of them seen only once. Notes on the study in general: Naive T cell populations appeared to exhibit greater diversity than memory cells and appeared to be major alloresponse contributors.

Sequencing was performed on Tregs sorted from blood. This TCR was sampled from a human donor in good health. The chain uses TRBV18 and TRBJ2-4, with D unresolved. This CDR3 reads CASSRDPNIQYF. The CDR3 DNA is TGTGCCAGCTCACGAGATCCTAACATTCAGTACTTC.